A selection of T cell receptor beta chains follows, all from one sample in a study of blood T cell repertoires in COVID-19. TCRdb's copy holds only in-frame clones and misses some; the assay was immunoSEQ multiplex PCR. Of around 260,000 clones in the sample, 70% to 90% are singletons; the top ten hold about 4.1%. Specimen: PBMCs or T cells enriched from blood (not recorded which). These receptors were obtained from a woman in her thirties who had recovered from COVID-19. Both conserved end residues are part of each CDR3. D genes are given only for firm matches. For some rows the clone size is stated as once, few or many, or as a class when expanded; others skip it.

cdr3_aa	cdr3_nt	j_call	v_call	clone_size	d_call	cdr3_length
CAWSVQGGRAFF	TGTGCCTGGAGTGTACAGGGGGGCAGGGCTTTCTTT	TRBJ1-1	TRBV30	-	TRBD1	12
CASSLWGRAGANVLTF	TGTGCCAGCAGCTTGTGGGGCAGGGCTGGGGCCAACGTCCTGACTTTC	TRBJ2-6	TRBV5-6	-	-	16
CASSFREGVGELFF	TGTGCCAGCAGCTTCAGGGAAGGGGTCGGGGAGCTGTTTTTT	TRBJ2-2	TRBV11-3	-	-	14
CASSSGTTPYGYTF	TGTGCCAGCAGCTCCGGGACAACACCCTATGGCTACACCTTC	TRBJ1-2	TRBV28	-	-	14
CATSTGEGTDTQYF	TGTGCCACCAGCACAGGGGAAGGCACAGATACGCAGTATTTT	TRBJ2-3	TRBV15	-	-	14
CAKRAEECGKLFF	TGCGCCAAGAGGGCGGAAGAATGTGGAAAACTGTTTTTT	TRBJ1-4	TRBV10-1	-	-	13
CASSFSQGPYEQYF	TGTGCCAGCAGTTTCAGCCAGGGGCCCTACGAGCAGTACTTC	TRBJ2-7	TRBV28	-	-	14
CASRPGGSGNTIYF	TGTGCCAGCAGACCGGGAGGGTCTGGAAACACCATATATTTT	TRBJ1-3	TRBV6-5	once	-	14
CASSLDLERTRTEQFF	TGTGCCAGCAGCTTAGATCTTGAGCGGACCCGTACTGAGCAGTTCTTC	TRBJ2-1	TRBV11-2	-	-	16
CSASFMDYDPFQETQYF	TGCAGTGCTAGTTTCATGGACTACGATCCGTTCCAAGAGACCCAGTACTTC	TRBJ2-5	TRBV20-1	-	-	17
CAWSRRGSGNTIYF	TGTGCCTGGAGCCGACGGGGGTCTGGAAACACCATATATTTT	TRBJ1-3	TRBV30	-	-	14
CAISELGTDTQYF	TGTGCCATCAGTGAGTTAGGCACAGATACGCAGTATTTT	TRBJ2-3	TRBV10-3	-	-	13
CASSQKDGGGYGYTF	TGTGCCAGCAGCCAAAAAGACGGGGGAGGCTATGGCTACACCTTC	TRBJ1-2	TRBV4-2	-	-	15
CSAGGGYTF	TGCAGTGCAGGGGGTGGCTACACCTTC	TRBJ1-2	TRBV20-1	-	-	9
CASSQGTGDEQFF	TGCGCCAGCAGCCAAGGGACGGGGGATGAGCAGTTCTTC	TRBJ2-1	TRBV4-1	-	-	13
CASSHQRQGGNTGELFF	TGTGCCAGCAGTCATCAAAGACAGGGCGGGAACACCGGGGAGCTGTTTTTT	TRBJ2-2	TRBV28	-	TRBD1	17
CASRHDYSTDTQYF	TGTGCCAGCAGGCACGACTACTCTACAGATACGCAGTATTTT	TRBJ2-3	TRBV28	-	-	14
CASSIVSRDGYTF	TGTGCCAGTAGTATAGTTTCTCGGGATGGCTACACCTTC	TRBJ1-2	TRBV19	-	-	13
CASSIYYQSTDTQYF	TGTGCCAGTAGTATATACTACCAGTCGACAGATACGCAGTATTTT	TRBJ2-3	TRBV19	-	-	15
CATEQGINNSPLHF	TGTGCCACCGAACAGGGGATCAATAATTCACCCCTCCACTTT	TRBJ1-6	TRBV2	-	TRBD1	14
CASSLAPRGNEQYF	TGTGCCAGCAGCTTAGCTCCTCGGGGAAACGAGCAGTACTTC	TRBJ2-7	TRBV7-9	-	-	14
CAQVQIQGANTGELFF	TGTGCCCAAGTCCAGATCCAAGGGGCGAACACCGGGGAGCTGTTTTTT	TRBJ2-2	TRBV7-9	-	-	16
CASSLIPGQGGSDTQYF	TGTGCCAGCAGTTTAATTCCCGGACAGGGAGGTTCAGATACGCAGTATTTT	TRBJ2-3	TRBV28	-	TRBD1	17
CASSAGQTKNIQYF	TGTGCCAGCAGCGCGGGACAGACGAAAAACATTCAGTACTTC	TRBJ2-4	TRBV5-6	-	-	14
CASSVGAIPLDEQFF	TGTGCCAGCAGCGTAGGAGCTATCCCGCTTGATGAGCAGTTCTTC	TRBJ2-1	TRBV9	-	-	15
CAISESRGSYNEQFF	TGTGCCATCAGTGAGTCACGGGGATCCTACAATGAGCAGTTCTTC	TRBJ2-1	TRBV10-3	-	-	15
CASRLGANQDFGANVLTF	TGTGCCAGCCGTCTGGGGGCTAACCAAGATTTTGGGGCCAACGTCCTGACTTTC	TRBJ2-6	TRBV6-6	-	-	18
CASGGQGAVVGANVLTF	TGTGCCAGCGGAGGACAGGGGGCGGTCGTTGGGGCCAACGTCCTGACTTTC	TRBJ2-6	TRBV3-1/TRBV3-2	-	TRBD1	17
CSVLVGNTGELFF	TGCAGCGTTTTAGTTGGGAACACCGGGGAGCTGTTTTTT	TRBJ2-2	TRBV29-1	-	-	13
CAISKDRSSLFF	TGTGCCATCAGCAAAGACAGATCAAGTCTGTTTTTT	TRBJ1-4	TRBV10-3	-	-	12
CASSPSGTSGGGADTQYF	TGTGCCAGCAGCCCCTCCGGGACTAGCGGGGGGGGAGCAGATACGCAGTATTTT	TRBJ2-3	TRBV9	-	TRBD2	18
CASSLGQGNTIYF	TGTGCCAGCAGTTTGGGGCAAGGAAACACCATATATTTT	TRBJ1-3	TRBV12-3/TRBV12-4	few	-	13
CASSLYWEAGARTGELFF	TGTGCCAGCAGCTTATATTGGGAGGCGGGGGCGCGGACCGGGGAGCTGTTTTTT	TRBJ2-2	TRBV7-9	-	-	18
CASSGRRGRVEKLFF	TGTGCCAGCAGCGGACGCAGGGGGCGGGTTGAAAAACTGTTTTTT	TRBJ1-4	TRBV9	few	TRBD1	15
CASSQDTGLASGELFF	TGCGCCAGCAGCCAAGATACGGGACTAGCATCCGGGGAGCTGTTTTTT	TRBJ2-2	TRBV4-1	-	TRBD2	16
CASSTSGFGYTF	TGTGCCAGCAGTACGTCAGGGTTTGGCTACACCTTC	TRBJ1-2	TRBV28	once	-	12
CASSAQNIQETQYF	TGTGCCAGTAGTGCCCAGAATATACAAGAGACCCAGTACTTC	TRBJ2-5	TRBV19	-	-	14
CSASGGSAMSSYEQYF	TGCAGTGCTAGTGGCGGGAGTGCGATGAGCTCCTACGAGCAGTACTTC	TRBJ2-7	TRBV20-1	-	TRBD2	16
CASSLGTGGKLFF	TGCGCCAGCAGCTTGGGTACCGGAGGAAAACTGTTTTTT	TRBJ1-4	TRBV5-1	-	-	13
CASSPLRGSSYNEQFF	TGTGCCAGCTCCCCATTAAGGGGGAGCTCCTACAATGAGCAGTTCTTC	TRBJ2-1	TRBV18	-	-	16
CASSETYRGLAGELFF	TGTGCCAGCAGTGAAACATACAGGGGGCTCGCCGGGGAGCTGTTTTTT	TRBJ2-2	TRBV28	-	TRBD1	16
CASSVAGNTEAFF	TGTGCCAGCAGCGTAGCGGGGAACACTGAAGCTTTCTTT	TRBJ1-1	TRBV9	-	-	13
CASSLTYEQYF	TGTGCCAGCAGCCTTACCTACGAGCAGTACTTC	TRBJ2-7	TRBV5-5	-	-	11
CASFSFRGNTEAFF	TGTGCCAGCTTCTCCTTCAGGGGGAACACTGAAGCTTTCTTT	TRBJ1-1	TRBV6-5	-	-	14
CASSKVPTGSYEQYF	TGTGCCAGTAGTAAGGTCCCCACGGGCTCCTACGAGCAGTACTTC	TRBJ2-7	TRBV19	-	-	15
CASSLVENGYGYTF	TGTGCCAGCAGCTTAGTAGAGAATGGCTATGGCTACACCTTC	TRBJ1-2	TRBV7-2	-	-	14
CASSRGSRTEAFF	TGTGCCAGCAGCAGGGGTAGCAGGACTGAAGCTTTCTTT	TRBJ1-1	TRBV5-4	-	-	13
CASSLVESRNTEAFF	TGCGCCAGCAGCTTGGTTGAGTCCCGGAACACTGAAGCTTTCTTT	TRBJ1-1	TRBV5-1	-	-	15
CASSKGKRDRGCHPPYNEQFF	TGTGCCAGCAGCAAAGGGAAGAGAGACAGGGGATGTCATCCTCCTTACAATGAGCAGTTCTTC	TRBJ2-1	TRBV21-1	-	-	21
CASSYSAGVTQYF	TGTGCCAGCAGTTACTCTGCGGGTGTGACCCAGTACTTC	TRBJ2-5	TRBV6-5	-	-	13
CASSQDPRTIIEQYF	TGCGCCAGCAGCCAAGACCCCCGGACTATTATCGAGCAGTACTTC	TRBJ2-7	TRBV4-1	-	-	15
CASSPEGFFYNEQFF	TGTGCCAGCAGCCCGGAGGGGTTTTTCTACAATGAGCAGTTCTTC	TRBJ2-1	TRBV3-1/TRBV3-2	-	-	15
CASSYKATGSPRWDYGYTF	TGTGCCAGCAGCTATAAAGCCACGGGATCCCCTAGGTGGGACTATGGCTACACCTTC	TRBJ1-2	TRBV7-8	-	-	19
CASSPSDSSYEQYF	TGTGCCAGCAGCCCGTCCGACTCCTCCTACGAGCAGTACTTC	TRBJ2-7	TRBV5-6	-	-	14
CASSLAVGHSGNTIYF	TGTGCCAGCAGCTTGGCTGTGGGGCACTCTGGAAACACCATATATTTT	TRBJ1-3	TRBV5-8	-	-	16
CAWSVQFLNSGGYTF	TGTGCCTGGAGTGTCCAGTTTCTAAATAGCGGTGGCTACACCTTC	TRBJ1-2	TRBV30	-	-	15
CSVTRTGELFF	TGCAGCGTTACTAGAACCGGGGAGCTGTTTTTT	TRBJ2-2	TRBV29-1	-	-	11
CSVGGDYGYTF	TGCAGCGTTGGGGGAGACTATGGCTACACCTTC	TRBJ1-2	TRBV29-1	-	-	11
CASKFRTGTLYEQYF	TGTGCCAGCAAATTCCGGACAGGGACTTTGTACGAGCAGTACTTC	TRBJ2-7	TRBV19	few	TRBD1	15